A single sample gave rise to the 25 T cell receptor beta chains below, sequenced in a study of control samples from healthy donors and cancer patients. Repertoires were generated with immunoSEQ multiplex PCR, while TCRdb's copy carries only in-frame clones and drops some. The data hold some 110,000 clones, with 88% observed a single time. The specimen was blood. These receptors were obtained from a woman in her 70s in good health.

This chain links TRBV27 with TRBJ1-6; possible D gene TRBD1, 5 bases. Deletions cut 5 bases from V and 10 bases from J, with 15 bases between. CDR3 length: 14 residues. The germline CDR1 and CDR2 sequences are MNHEY and SMNVEV (reference sequence). In nucleotides, the CDR3 is TGTGCCAGCAGTCTGGGGGGTGAATTGTCACCCCTCCACTTT. Its translation: CASSLGGELSPLHF.

This clone showed up just once. This chain joins TRBV7-6 and TRBJ2-5, with 8 bases matching TRBD1. The CDR3 has 15 residues. The V gene's germline CDR1 is SGHVS and CDR2 FNYEAQ. V shed 1 base and J 4 bases; nucleotides not matched to a gene: 5. CDR3 DNA sequence: TGTGCCAGCAGCTTAGGTTCAGGGGGCGTAGAGACCCAGTACTTC. Its translation is CASSLGSGGVETQYF.

This rearrangement joins TRBV7-2 to TRBJ2-3, with 8 nucleotides matching TRBD1. The CDR3 sequence is 14 residues long. V lost 5 bases and J lost 6; bases outside the gene matches: 7. Germline values: CDR1 SGHTA, CDR2 FQGNSA. As DNA, the CDR3 is TGTGCCAGCAGCCCCCGGACAGGGTCGGATACGCAGTATTTT. Its protein product is CASSPRTGSDTQYF.

The gene calls are TRBV28 and TRBJ1-2; possible D gene TRBD1, 6 bases. Trimming took off 3 bases at V and 1 base at J, with 12 bases between the two ends. CDR1 and CDR2 from the germline V gene are MDHEN and SYDVKM. The CDR3 is 15 amino acids. CDR3 coding DNA: TGTGCCAGCAGTTTCAGGCAGGGGTTTAACTATGGCTACACCTTC. It specifies CASSFRQGFNYGYTF.

The chain couples TRBV7-9 to TRBJ1-5, with a tentative D call TRBD1 (5 bases). V lost 7 bases and J lost 4, with 14 bases in between. Per the germline V gene, CDR1 is SEHNR and CDR2 is FQNEAQ (reference sequence). This CDR3 comprises 14 residues. The CDR3 DNA reads as TGTGCCAGCAACCGACTCCGGGGGAATCAGCCCCAGCATTTT. Translating it yields CASNRLRGNQPQHF.

The rearrangement uses TRBV12-3 or TRBV12-4 and TRBJ1-5, with unresolved D. With 0 bases removed from V and 7 bases from J, the gap between germline ends came to 4 bases. There are 12 residues in the CDR3. CDR3 region: CASSLAWQPQHF. CDR3 sequence (DNA): TGTGCCAGCAGTTTAGCGTGGCAGCCCCAGCATTTT.

The chain links TRBV5-8 to TRBJ2-3; 7 nucleotides align to TRBD1. The CDR3 is 14 residues long. With 2 bases clipped from V and 1 base from J, the junction kept 1 base outside the gene matches. CDR1 is SGHTS and CDR2 is YDEGEE in the germline V gene. The DNA for the CDR3 is TGTGCCAGCAGCTTTGACAGGGGCACAGATACGCAGTATTTT. It encodes CASSFDRGTDTQYF.

The chain combines TRBV5-8 with TRBJ1-5; the D is unclear. The ends were cut back, 3 bases at V and 5 bases at J, with 9 bases in the middle. The germline V gene has CDR1 SGHTS and CDR2 YDEGEE. CDR3 length: 13 residues. DNA of the CDR3: TGTGCCAGCAGCTCGGTACCGGATCAGCCCCAGCATTTT. It yields the protein CASSSVPDQPQHF.

The V and J genes are TRBV6-5 and TRBJ2-7; 10 bases match TRBD1. CDR1 MNHEY and CDR2 SVGAGI come from the germline V gene. J lost 6 bases, V lost 6 bases, and 11 bases had no gene match. The CDR3 length is 15 residues. The CDR3 region is CASSRGGTGVSEQYF. CDR3 DNA sequence: TGTGCCAGCAGCAGGGGCGGGACAGGGGTATCCGAGCAGTACTTC.

The genes are TRBV5-6 and TRBJ1-1; maybe TRBD1 (5 bases). The germline CDR1 and CDR2 sequences are SGHDT and YYEEEE. V lost 2 bases, J lost 2 bases, and 10 bases lay in between. The CDR3 runs 14 residues. The CDR3 here is CASSFRTPNTEAFF. CDR3 sequence (DNA): TGTGCCAGCAGCTTTCGGACACCCAACACTGAAGCTTTCTTT.

This clone is deemed medium-sized (0.01 to 0.1%). This sequence joins TRBV4-3 and TRBJ1-4; no clear D gene. The V and J ends lost 0 bases and 7 bases respectively, with 15 bases between them. The CDR3 totals 16 residues. From germline, CDR1 is LGHNA and CDR2 YSLEER. CDR3 sequence (DNA): TGCGCCAGCAGCCAAGATAGCGGGGTAGGGAGTGAAAAACTGTTTTTT. Translation: CASSQDSGVGSEKLFF.

The chain combines TRBV5-1 with TRBJ2-5; TRBD2 matches 7 bases. Trimming took 0 bases from V and 5 from J; bases not matched to a gene: 4. This CDR3 is built from 14 residues. The germline CDR1 and CDR2 sequences are SGHRS and YFSETQ. The CDR3 nucleotides are TGCGCCAGCAGCTTGGTGCAGGGAGGGGAGACCCAGTACTTC. Protein sequence: CASSLVQGGETQYF.

The rearrangement uses TRBV28 and TRBJ2-7; no definite D call. Germline V gene lookup returns CDR1 MDHEN and CDR2 SYDVKM. V was trimmed by 4 bases and J by 2 bases, leaving 12 bases between them. The CDR3 loop spans 14 amino acids. The CDR3 sequence is CASSSPVVPYEQYF. CDR3 sequence (DNA): TGTGCCAGCAGTTCTCCGGTAGTCCCCTACGAGCAGTACTTC. Full variable domain (missing parts from reference TRBV28 and TRBJ2-7): DVKVTQSSRYLVKRTGEKVFLECVQDMDHENMFWYRQDPGLGLRLIYFSYDVKMKEKGDIPEGYSVSREKKERFSLILESASTNQTSMYLCASSSPVVPYEQYFGPGTRLTVT.

The chain is built from TRBV7-3 and TRBJ2-1, with TRBD2 identical over 14 bases. The CDR3 totals 17 residues. Germline trimming cut 2 bases from V and 9 bases from J; bases unmatched to any gene: 9. Germline V lookup: CDR1 SGHTA, CDR2 FQGTGA. Here the CDR3 reads CASSLRGLAGGEGEQFF. CDR3 in DNA: TGTGCCAGCAGCTTACGAGGACTAGCGGGGGGAGAGGGTGAGCAGTTCTTC.

This clone was observed a handful of times. This chain uses TRBV10-2 with TRBJ1-1, with D uncertain. Germline CDR1 reads WSHSY; CDR2 reads SAAADI. Trimming left V 2 bases short and J 0 bases short, with 7 bases between. The CDR3 has 14 amino acids. Written as DNA, the CDR3 is TGCGCCAGCAGTGAGCCGGGGATGAACACTGAAGCTTTCTTT. As protein: CASSEPGMNTEAFF.

The chain couples TRBV5-1 to TRBJ2-1; 10 bases are a match to TRBD2. Germline V gene sequence: CDR1 SGHRS, CDR2 YFSETQ. V trimming: 4 bases; J trimming: 2 bases; junction bases outside the gene matches: 9. The CDR3 loop spans 17 amino acids. CDR3 region: CASSPGVAGGPYNEQFF. The CDR3 DNA reads TGCGCCAGCAGCCCCGGGGTAGCGGGGGGACCCTACAATGAGCAGTTCTTC.

The chain carries TRBV12-3 or TRBV12-4 and TRBJ1-3, with D perhaps matching TRBD1 (6 bases). V was cut by 9 bases and J by 0 bases, with 9 bases left in between. The CDR3 length is 13 residues. For the CDR3, the DNA is TGTGCCAGTAGACAGGACTCTGGAAACACCATATATTTT. This sequence encodes CASRQDSGNTIYF.

This clone occurred once. The chain is built from TRBV2 and TRBJ1-4; TRBD1 agrees at 10 bases. The CDR3 covers 15 residues. The ends lost 8 bases at V and 7 bases at J; junction bases unmatched: 10. In germline, CDR1 is SNHLY, CDR2 FYNNEI. The DNA of the CDR3 is TGTGCCAGCCGACTGACAGGGGGCGGCGGTGAAAAACTGTTTTTT. This sequence encodes CASRLTGGGGEKLFF.

This clone was counted between two and nine times. This chain joins TRBV19 and TRBJ1-5; 9 nucleotides match TRBD1. This CDR3 spans 16 amino acids. The V gene end was trimmed by 1 base and the J gene end by 7 bases; junction bases not matched to a gene: 8. CDR1 LNHDA and CDR2 SQIVND come from the germline V gene (reference sequence). CDR3 bases: TGTGCCAGTAGTATAGTGCGGACAGGGGAGTACCAGCCCCAGCATTTT. It is translated as CASSIVRTGEYQPQHF. Filled out from reference TRBV19 and TRBJ1-5, the complete variable domain reads DGGITQSPKYLFRKEGQNVTLSCEQNLNHDAMYWYRQDPGQGLRLIYYSQIVNDFQKGDIAEGYSVSREKKESFPLTVTSAQKNPTAFYLCASSIVRTGEYQPQHFGDGTRLSIL.

The chain employs TRBV7-9 and TRBJ2-3; tentative D call: TRBD2 (7 bases). Trimming shortened V by 6 bases and J by 2 bases, and 18 bases separated the two germline ends. CDR3 length: 16 amino acids. From germline, CDR1 is SEHNR and CDR2 FQNEAQ (reference sequence). The CDR3 reads CASSQGGGGVTDTQYF. DNA for the CDR3: TGTGCCAGCAGTCAAGGGGGGGGCGGCGTCACAGATACGCAGTATTTT.

This clone occurred a few times. The chain joins TRBV7-7 to TRBJ1-4, with no clear D. Trimming took off 4 bases at V and 7 bases at J, with 16 bases between the two ends. The CDR3 is 15 amino acids. CDR1 and CDR2 from the germline V gene are SSHAT and FNYEAQ (reference sequence). This CDR3 reads CASSSGRAWGEKLFF. CDR3 in DNA: TGTGCCAGCAGCTCGGGTAGGGCCTGGGGTGAAAAACTGTTTTTT.

The V gene is TRBV27, the J gene TRBJ1-1; D gene unclear. Germline V CDR1 and CDR2: MNHEY, SMNVEV (reference sequence). Trimming left V 3 bases short and J 1 base short, with 6 bases between. The CDR3 has 13 amino acids. CDR3 bases: TGTGCCAGCAGTTTTCTTCCGAACACTGAAGCTTTCTTT. Amino acid sequence: CASSFLPNTEAFF.

The chain combines TRBV29-1 with TRBJ1-5; 8 bases are shared with TRBD1. Germline CDR1 and CDR2: SQVTM and ANQGSEA. Trimming cost V 0 bases and J 12 bases; bases outside gene matches: 13. The CDR3 loop spans 15 amino acids. CDR3: CSVEDRTGPSLIQHF. The CDR3 DNA sequence: TGCAGCGTTGAAGACCGGACAGGGCCCTCCTTAATCCAGCATTTT.

The chain combines TRBV5-1 with TRBJ1-3; D is ambiguous. The CDR3 loop spans 11 amino acids. From germline, CDR1 is SGHRS and CDR2 YFSETQ. Trimming cost V 2 bases and J 4 bases, with 1 base left between them. CDR3 in DNA: TGCGCCAGCAGCTTCGGAAACACCATATATTTT. This gives the protein CASSFGNTIYF.

V gene TRBV4-3 combines with J gene TRBJ1-4; D is unresolved. The CDR3 consists of 13 residues. Germline CDR1 LGHNA, CDR2 YSLEER. Trimming pared 0 bases from V and 7 bases from J, leaving 6 bases between. The CDR3 nucleotides read TGCGCCAGCAGCCAAGACCGGAGTGAAAAACTGTTTTTT. It codes for CASSQDRSEKLFF.